The clone carrying this TCR beta chain was seen at least ten times. What it recognizes is unknown. The TCR beta CDR3 regions underwent amplification using RNA transcripts as the source. The primer set for the first-round RT-PCR of the TCR CDR3 was HTBI. TCRdb recomputed calls from the multiplex PCR reads with MiXCR, one row per CDR3 protein. The sample holds almost 500,000 distinct CDR3 sequences, approximately 22% seen once. Exclusion followed for patients with uncontrolled infection, other autoimmune disease, pregnancy or lactation. More than 8.5 ml of fresh peripheral blood supplied the PBMCs. The CDR3 covers 17 residues. V was pared by 6 bases and J by 0 bases, with 12 bases of the junction left unmatched. This entry comes from a study of T cells in Graves' hyperthyroidism and ophthalmopathy. Study as a whole: Pretreatment peripheral blood was obtained at initial diagnosis. Broader study findings: Most clonotypes expanded in thyroid above 0.001 were likewise present in blood.

The J gene is TRBJ2-3, the V gene TRBV12-3 or TRBV12-4; TRBD2 aligns across 7 bases. The clonotype comes from a woman in her 70s with Graves' ophthalmopathy. The sequencing sample was made of blood. The CDR3 protein is CASRPPFERDSTDTQYF. CDR3 in DNA: TGTGCCAGCAGACCCCCCTTCGAGCGGGATAGCACAGATACGCAGTATTTT.